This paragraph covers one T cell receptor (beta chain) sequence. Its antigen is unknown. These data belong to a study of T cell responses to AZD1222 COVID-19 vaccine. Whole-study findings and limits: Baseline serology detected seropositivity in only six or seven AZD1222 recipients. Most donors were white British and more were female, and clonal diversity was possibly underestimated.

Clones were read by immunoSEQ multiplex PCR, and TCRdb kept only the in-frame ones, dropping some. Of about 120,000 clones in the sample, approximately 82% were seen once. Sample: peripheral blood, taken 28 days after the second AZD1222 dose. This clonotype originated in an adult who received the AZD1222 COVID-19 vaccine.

Written as DNA, the CDR3 is TGTGCCAGCAGCTTGGCGGGGAGCAATCAGCCCCAGCATTTT. Translating it yields CASSLAGSNQPQHF. This chain links TRBV5-6 with TRBJ1-5, with unresolved D. CDR1 SGHDT and CDR2 YYEEEE come from the germline V gene. The V end lost 0 bases, the J end lost 1 base, and 5 bases lay between the germline ends. This CDR3 is 14 amino acids long.